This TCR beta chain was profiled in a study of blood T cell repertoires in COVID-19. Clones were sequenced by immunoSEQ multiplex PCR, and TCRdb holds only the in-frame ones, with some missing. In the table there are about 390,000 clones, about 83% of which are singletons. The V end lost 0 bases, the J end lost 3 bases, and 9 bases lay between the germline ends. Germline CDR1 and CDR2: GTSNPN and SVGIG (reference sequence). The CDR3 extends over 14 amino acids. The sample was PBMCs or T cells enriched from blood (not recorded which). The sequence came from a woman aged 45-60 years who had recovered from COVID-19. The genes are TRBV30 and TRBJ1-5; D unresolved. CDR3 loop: CAWSVGPPNQPQHF. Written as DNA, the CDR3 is TGTGCCTGGAGTGTTGGGCCACCCAATCAGCCCCAGCATTTT.